The 6 T cell receptor beta chains below come from one sample, sequenced in a study of T cell changes during pregnancy in multiple sclerosis. Measured with immunoSEQ multiplex PCR; TCRdb has only the in-frame clones, and not every one. The sample lists 45,000 to 60,000 clones; 93% were seen once. The specimen comprised peripheral blood, sampled in the second trimester of pregnancy. The receptors were sampled from a female donor with multiple sclerosis, enrolled in a pregnancy study.

This clone turned up a few times. The chain recombines TRBV19 with TRBJ1-1; TRBD1 is a possible D gene (6 bases). The germline V gene has CDR1 LNHDA and CDR2 SQIVND (reference sequence). The CDR3 loop spans 14 amino acids. V lost 8 bases to trimming and J lost 10 bases, with 23 bases between them. The CDR3 DNA reads TGTGCCAGTTACAGTTTCGGGCAGGGGAAGCGAGCTTTCTTT. Its protein is CASYSFGQGKRAFF.

In this sample, this clone turned up once. This chain's CDR3 is CASSYILPQDTGELFF. CDR3 coding DNA: TGTGCCAGCAGTTACATATTACCACAGGACACCGGGGAGCTGTTTTTT. V usage is TRBV6-5 and J usage is TRBJ2-2; maybe TRBD1 (5 bases). With 2 bases removed from V and 3 bases from J, the gap between germline ends came to 13 bases. This CDR3 spans 16 amino acids. Looked up from germline, CDR1 is MNHEY and CDR2 is SVGAGI.

The chain uses TRBV7-9 and TRBJ2-1; D ambiguous. Germline CDR1 SEHNR, CDR2 FQNEAQ (reference sequence). V was clipped by 4 bases and J by 15 bases, with 19 bases between them. The CDR3 loop spans 13 amino acids. CDR3 in amino acids: CASSSGLPRQRFF. The DNA for the CDR3 is TGTGCCAGCAGCTCGGGTCTCCCGCGGCAGCGGTTCTTC.

The gene calls are TRBV5-1 and TRBJ2-5, with 10 bases identical to TRBD2. This CDR3 has 16 amino acids. V was clipped by 0 bases and J by 0 bases; unmatched bases: 2. CDR1 is SGHRS, CDR2 YFSETQ, per germline. CDR3 sequence: CASSLGLAGDQETQYF. The CDR3 DNA sequence: TGCGCCAGCAGCTTGGGGCTAGCGGGAGACCAAGAGACCCAGTACTTC.

This chain uses TRBV30 with TRBJ1-1; D perhaps matches TRBD1 (5 bases). Per germline, CDR1 GTSNPN and CDR2 SVGIG (reference sequence). The CDR3 is made up of 12 amino acids. In DNA form, the CDR3 reads TGTGCTTGCGCAGGGAGGGGTTACGAAGCTTTCTTT. Residues: CACAGRGYEAFF.

The J gene is TRBJ2-5, the V gene TRBV7-9, with TRBD1 matching over 7 bases. The CDR3 covers 14 residues. V was clipped by 3 bases and J by 2 bases; unmatched bases: 3. In germline, CDR1 is SEHNR, CDR2 FQNEAQ (reference sequence). The CDR3 DNA is TGTGCCAGCAGCTTGGGACAGCTACAAGAGACCCAGTACTTC. Its translation: CASSLGQLQETQYF.